This T cell receptor (beta chain) is from a study of circulating tumor DNA in untreated peripheral T-cell lymphoma. Libraries were prepared by immunoSEQ multiplex PCR; TCRdb keeps only in-frame clonotypes and omits some of them. Here the sample spans roughly 9,000 clones, about 82% being singletons. Tumor tissue was collected at baseline, before treatment began. Losses at the gene ends were 5 bases for V and 6 bases for J; bases not matched to a gene: 10. The length of the CDR3 is 15 residues. Germline V lookup: CDR1 MGHRA, CDR2 YSYEKL. Sequenced input: tumor tissue. The chain links TRBV4-1 to TRBJ1-2; 9 bases line up with TRBD1. The sequence was collected from a human donor with peripheral T-cell lymphoma. CDR3 region: CASSDWDREPDGYTF. DNA for the CDR3: TGCGCCAGCAGCGACTGGGACAGGGAGCCGGATGGCTACACCTTC.